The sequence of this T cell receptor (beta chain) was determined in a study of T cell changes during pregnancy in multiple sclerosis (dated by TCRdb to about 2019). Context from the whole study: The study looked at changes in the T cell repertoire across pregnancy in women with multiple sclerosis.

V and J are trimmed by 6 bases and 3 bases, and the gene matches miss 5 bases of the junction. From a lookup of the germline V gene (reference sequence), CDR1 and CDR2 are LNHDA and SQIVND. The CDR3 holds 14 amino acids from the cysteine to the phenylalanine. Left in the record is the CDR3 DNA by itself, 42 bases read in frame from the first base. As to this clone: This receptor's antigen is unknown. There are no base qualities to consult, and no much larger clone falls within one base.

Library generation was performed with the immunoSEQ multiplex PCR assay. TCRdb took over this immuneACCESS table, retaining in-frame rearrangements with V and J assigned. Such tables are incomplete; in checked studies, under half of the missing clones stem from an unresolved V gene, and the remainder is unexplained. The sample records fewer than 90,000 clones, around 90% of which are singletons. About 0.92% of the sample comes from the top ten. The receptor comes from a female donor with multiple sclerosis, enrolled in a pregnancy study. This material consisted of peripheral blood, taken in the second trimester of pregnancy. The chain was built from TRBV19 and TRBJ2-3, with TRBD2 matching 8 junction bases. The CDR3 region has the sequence CASRWSGGTDTQYF. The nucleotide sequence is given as TGTGCCAGTAGGTGGAGCGGGGGAACAGATACGCAGTATTTT.